This T cell receptor (beta chain) stems from a study of blood T cells in healthy people across ages. The germline V gene has CDR1 MGHRA and CDR2 YSYEKL. The CDR3 has 15 residues. A sample-barcoded 5' primer and a J-beta primer mix were used in a second PCR of roughly 6 to 12 cycles. Each cDNA molecule, via a template-switch adaptor with 12 random nucleotides, was tagged. A single record per CDR3 protein comes from TCRdb applying MiXCR to the 5' RACE reads. The sample records 2 million or so distinct CDR3 sequences, around 50% being singletons. This clonotype appeared once. Donors gave around 10 milliliters of peripheral blood apiece. There were at least 5.5 micrograms of total RNA extracted from every sample.

The clonotype comes from a middle-aged woman in good health. This chain joins TRBV4-1 and TRBJ2-4; D remains ambiguous. The assigned J gene may be wrong: the sequence end matches TRBJ2-5 better. Sequences were obtained from blood. The DNA of the CDR3 is TGCGCCAGCAGCCGTCTTTCAGGCCAACAAGAGACCCAGTACTTC. The encoded protein is CASSRLSGQQETQYF.